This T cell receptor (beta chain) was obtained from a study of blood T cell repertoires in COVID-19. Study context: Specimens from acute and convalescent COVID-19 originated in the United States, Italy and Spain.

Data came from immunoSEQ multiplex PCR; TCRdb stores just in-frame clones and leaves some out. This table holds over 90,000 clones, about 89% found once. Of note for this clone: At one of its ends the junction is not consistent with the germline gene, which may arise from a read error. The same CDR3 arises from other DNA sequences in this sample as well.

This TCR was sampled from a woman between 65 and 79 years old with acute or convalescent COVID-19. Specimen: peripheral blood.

The CDR3 DNA follows: TGTGCCAGCAGCCCAACAGGTGGAGGGTCACCTCTCCACTTT. It codes for CASSPTGGGSPLHF. The chain couples TRBV3-1 (or the pseudogene TRBV3-2) to TRBJ1-6; maybe TRBD1 (5 bases). There are 14 residues in the CDR3. Germline V gives CDR1 LGHDT, CDR2 YNNKEL (reference sequence).